A selection of T cell receptor beta chains follows, all from one sample in a study of T cell changes during pregnancy in multiple sclerosis. Here immunoSEQ multiplex PCR was the method, and the copy in TCRdb shows in-frame clones only, minus some. The data show roughly 61,000 clones, with under 95% seen just once and roughly 3.3% held by the top ten. This specimen consisted of peripheral blood, obtained in the first trimester of pregnancy. Receptors were obtained from a female donor in good health, enrolled as a control in a pregnancy study. Each CDR3 is given with its conserved first and last residue. A D gene is named only where the DNA matches it firmly. Only some rows state a clone size, as once, few, many or a class for expanded clones.

v_gene	abundance	d_gene	j_gene	CDR3aa	CDR3nt
TRBV7-3	.	.	TRBJ2-6	CASSLWGGGSGANVLTF	TGTGCCAGCAGCTTATGGGGAGGAGGATCTGGGGCCAACGTCCTGACTTTC
TRBV7-3	.	TRBD1	TRBJ2-5	CASSFGQGFQETQYF	TGTGCCAGCAGCTTCGGACAGGGGTTCCAAGAGACCCAGTACTTC
TRBV2	.	TRBD2	TRBJ2-3	CASSIAGRTDTQYF	TGTGCCAGCAGTATAGCGGGTCGCACAGATACGCAGTATTTT
TRBV28	.	.	TRBJ2-7	CASSFDSEQYF	TGTGCCAGCAGTTTCGACTCCGAGCAGTACTTC
TRBV28	.	TRBD1	TRBJ1-5	CASSSTRGRNQPQHF	TGTGCCAGCAGTTCGACCAGGGGGCGCAATCAGCCCCAGCATTTT
TRBV5-1	few	.	TRBJ2-1	CASSPYGGSYNEQFF	TGCGCCAGCAGCCCCTATGGGGGGTCCTACAATGAGCAGTTCTTC
TRBV12-5	.	TRBD2	TRBJ2-3	CASGRRTSGRPTDTQYF	TGTGCTAGTGGCCGCCGAACTAGCGGGAGGCCCACAGATACGCAGTATTTT
TRBV4-1	.	TRBD2	TRBJ2-5	CASSPALAGYPYQETQYF	TGCGCCAGCAGCCCCGCGCTAGCGGGATATCCGTACCAAGAGACCCAGTACTTC
TRBV2	.	.	TRBJ1-5	CASSRDTSNQPQHF	TGTGCCAGTTCCCGGGACACTAGCAATCAGCCCCAGCATTTT
TRBV9	.	.	TRBJ2-3	CASSVGRGRSTDTQYF	TGTGCCAGCAGCGTAGGGCGGGGCCGTAGCACAGATACGCAGTATTTT
TRBV7-6	.	TRBD1	TRBJ2-7	CASSFTGTGADEQYF	TGTGCCAGCAGCTTTACCGGGACAGGGGCGGACGAGCAGTACTTC
TRBV10-3	.	TRBD2	TRBJ2-2	CAISEWGTSGSYGPGGELFF	TGTGCCATCAGTGAGTGGGGGACTAGCGGGAGTTATGGTCCAGGCGGGGAGCTGTTTTTT
TRBV6-5	.	.	TRBJ2-5	CASRLQETQYF	TGTGCCAGCAGACTACAAGAGACCCAGTACTTC
TRBV5-4	.	TRBD2	TRBJ2-1	CASMRLAGPMRGNEQFF	TGTGCCAGCATGAGACTAGCGGGCCCGATGCGCGGGAATGAGCAGTTCTTC
TRBV9	few	.	TRBJ2-1	CASSVQGNSYNEQFF	TGTGCCAGCAGCGTTCAGGGGAACTCCTACAATGAGCAGTTCTTC
TRBV15	.	.	TRBJ2-6	CATSRDYGKGGANVLTF	TGTGCCACCAGCAGAGATTACGGGAAGGGTGGGGCCAACGTCCTGACTTTC
TRBV7-8	.	TRBD1	TRBJ1-2	CASSAFDREYNYGYTF	TGTGCCAGCAGCGCTTTTGACAGGGAATATAACTATGGCTACACCTTC
TRBV19	.	.	TRBJ1-5	CASTDLPRGQGNQPQHF	TGTGCCAGTACCGACCTTCCCAGGGGCCAAGGCAATCAGCCCCAGCATTTT
TRBV6-1	.	.	TRBJ1-1	CASSENFNTEAFF	TGTGCCAGCAGTGAGAACTTTAACACTGAAGCTTTCTTT
TRBV30	.	TRBD2	TRBJ2-5	CAYGREGETQYF	TGTGCCTACGGGAGGGAGGGGGAGACCCAGTACTTC
TRBV13	.	.	TRBJ1-5	CASSTRGEPQHF	TGTGCCAGCAGCACCAGGGGTGAGCCCCAGCATTTT
TRBV5-1	.	TRBD2	TRBJ2-7	CASSPGTSGFGEQYF	TGCGCCAGCAGTCCCGGGACTAGCGGTTTCGGGGAGCAGTACTTC
TRBV7-9	.	TRBD1	TRBJ2-1	CASSLALELYGQDPNEQFF	TGTGCCAGCAGCTTAGCGCTCGAACTCTACGGACAGGACCCCAATGAGCAGTTCTTC
TRBV5-1	.	TRBD1	TRBJ2-7	CASSKDRNLPYEQYF	TGCGCCAGCAGCAAGGACAGGAATCTACCCTACGAGCAGTACTTC
TRBV29-1	.	.	TRBJ2-7	CSVQGFDRTISYEQYF	TGCAGTGTTCAAGGGTTCGACAGGACCATCTCCTACGAGCAGTACTTC
TRBV13	once	TRBD1	TRBJ2-2	CASSLEPGTEYYTGELFF	TGTGCCAGCAGCTTAGAGCCCGGGACAGAATACTACACCGGGGAGCTGTTTTTT
TRBV30	.	TRBD2	TRBJ2-7	CAWSVHGGEVHEQYF	TGTGCCTGGAGTGTACACGGGGGGGAAGTCCACGAGCAGTACTTC
TRBV6-1	.	TRBD1	TRBJ1-3	CASRRQGPGNTIYF	TGTGCCAGCAGGAGACAGGGCCCTGGAAACACCATATATTTT
TRBV4-3	.	TRBD2	TRBJ2-4	CASSQGITSGVPIQYF	TGCGCCAGCAGCCAAGGGATAACTAGCGGGGTGCCCATTCAGTACTTC
TRBV28	.	.	TRBJ1-1	CASRQGRLDSEAFF	TGTGCCAGCAGGCAGGGGAGATTAGATTCTGAAGCTTTCTTT
TRBV10-3	.	.	TRBJ1-1	CANRGDTEAFF	TGTGCCAACCGCGGGGACACTGAAGCTTTCTTT
TRBV4-1	few	.	TRBJ1-1	CASSHGRGAPDTEAFF	TGCGCCAGCAGTCACGGCAGGGGCGCCCCGGACACTGAAGCTTTCTTT
TRBV5-1	.	.	TRBJ2-1	CASSLAQTWNEQFF	TGCGCCAGCAGCTTGGCCCAGACTTGGAATGAGCAGTTCTTC
TRBV5-3	.	.	TRBJ2-7	CARSLGRAQSYEQYF	TGTGCCAGAAGCTTGGGCAGGGCCCAATCCTACGAGCAGTACTTC
TRBV18	.	TRBD2	TRBJ2-1	CASSSLTGGSYNEQFF	TGTGCCAGCTCATCCCTGACGGGAGGCTCCTACAATGAGCAGTTCTTC
TRBV28	.	TRBD1	TRBJ2-7	CASGGQGAPGNF	TGTGCCAGCGGGGGACAGGGGGCGCCCGGGAACTTC
TRBV4-3	.	.	TRBJ2-5	CASSQGRGRGPPQETQYF	TGCGCCAGCAGCCAAGGAAGAGGGCGGGGGCCCCCCCAAGAGACCCAGTACTTC
TRBV29-1	.	.	TRBJ2-7	CSVGGYDEQYF	TGCAGCGTTGGAGGGTACGACGAGCAGTACTTC
TRBV5-4	.	.	TRBJ2-5	CASSTRDTLQETQYF	TGTGCCAGCAGCACCCGGGACACCTTACAAGAGACCCAGTACTTC
TRBV28	few	TRBD1	TRBJ1-5	CASNNPGQRNQPQHF	TGTGCCAGCAACAACCCGGGACAGCGCAATCAGCCCCAGCATTTT
TRBV5-4	.	.	TRBJ1-1	CASSLDTGEAFF	TGTGCCAGCAGCTTGGACACGGGAGAGGCTTTCTTT
TRBV7-3	once	.	TRBJ2-3	CASSLLVSGTDTQYF	TGTGCCAGCAGCTTATTGGTATCGGGCACAGATACGCAGTATTTT
TRBV4-3	.	.	TRBJ2-2	CASSQDPTTNTGELFF	TGCGCCAGCAGCCAAGATCCAACTACGAACACCGGGGAGCTGTTTTTT
TRBV11-1	.	TRBD2	TRBJ2-7	CASSLAGGSSYEQYF	TGTGCCAGCAGCCTGGCTGGCGGGAGCTCCTACGAGCAGTACTTC
TRBV5-6	.	.	TRBJ1-6	CASSSDLLTGTDSPLHF	TGTGCCAGCAGCTCCGATTTGCTCACAGGGACGGATTCACCCCTCCACTTT
TRBV5-5	.	TRBD2	TRBJ2-1	CASSKTSGRGEQFF	TGTGCCAGCAGCAAGACTAGCGGGAGGGGTGAGCAGTTCTTC
TRBV19	.	.	TRBJ2-1	CASSIKRSSYNEQFF	TGTGCCAGTAGTATAAAGCGGAGCTCCTACAATGAGCAGTTCTTC
TRBV10-3	.	.	TRBJ2-1	CAISEVGGDEQFF	TGTGCCATCAGTGAGGTAGGTGGAGATGAGCAGTTCTTC
TRBV7-2	.	TRBD1	TRBJ1-2	CASSPDRGDYGYTF	TGTGCCAGCAGCCCCGACAGGGGCGATTATGGCTACACCTTC
TRBV4-3	.	TRBD1	TRBJ1-6	CASSQERAGGNSPLHF	TGCGCCAGCAGCCAAGAGCGGGCAGGGGGAAATTCACCCCTCCACTTT
TRBV28	.	TRBD2	TRBJ2-1	CASSLRGGGEQFF	TGTGCCAGCAGTTTACGGGGGGGAGGCGAGCAGTTCTTC
TRBV11-3	.	.	TRBJ2-7	CASSLDRVTSYEQYF	TGTGCCAGCAGCTTAGATCGGGTTACCTCCTACGAGCAGTACTTC
TRBV5-1	.	.	TRBJ2-2	CASSLLLTGGGELFF	TGCGCCAGCAGCTTGTTACTCACGGGTGGCGGGGAGCTGTTTTTT
TRBV5-1	.	.	TRBJ2-5	CASSQASQETQYF	TGCGCCAGCAGCCAGGCTTCCCAAGAGACCCAGTACTTC
TRBV18	.	TRBD2	TRBJ2-1	CASSPTSGRSHNEQFF	TGTGCTAGCTCACCGACTAGCGGGAGGAGTCACAATGAGCAGTTCTTC
TRBV29-1	once	TRBD2	TRBJ2-1	CSVFGLAGGEQFF	TGCAGCGTTTTCGGACTAGCGGGAGGAGAGCAGTTCTTC
TRBV11-3	.	.	TRBJ2-1	CASSSLRTVAGDEQFF	TGTGCCAGCAGCTCCCTCCGGACAGTGGCCGGTGATGAGCAGTTCTTC